This TCR beta chain was obtained from a study of blood T cell repertoires in COVID-19. Overall study: Spain, Italy and the United States supplied samples that represented acute and convalescent COVID-19. Sample material is recorded as cDNA or gDNA derived from T cells, B-cell-depleted T cells, or PBMCs.

In the original analysis: Cell counts per sample came from amplifying reference gene primers. Method: immunoSEQ multiplex PCR; TCRdb's copy keeps in-frame clones and lacks some. V and J calls and clone size are given by that table; D and trimming were obtained from the DNA. The repertoire includes approximately 100,000 clones, 75% to 90% of them detected once, and 0.95% to 1.3% sits in the top ten. V lost 10 bases to trimming and J lost 2 bases; unmatched junction nucleotides: 8. Germline values: CDR1 KGHDR, CDR2 SFDVKD. The CDR3 is 14 residues long. The chain uses TRBV24-1 and TRBJ1-2, with 8 bases lining up with TRBD1. Input material: peripheral blood. The sequence was obtained from a human donor in a cohort sampled during active COVID-19. DNA of the CDR3: TGTGCCACTCAACAGGGGGGGACCAACTATGGCTACACCTTC. Its translation: CATQQGGTNYGYTF.